This entry concerns a single T cell receptor (beta chain). What it recognizes is unknown. A clone one base away is much larger, so this may be a read error. The data derive from a study of T cell repertoires in cytomegalovirus infection. Overall study results and limits: Clonotypes of TCR beta that were HLA-C-restricted and CMV-specific dominated the ex vivo response. CMV carriers with the relevant HLA were identified by cumulative public TCR beta family frequency.

MiXCR was run by TCRdb on the reads, yielding one entry per CDR3 protein. The sample contains about a million distinct CDR3 sequences, approximately 33% of which appear only once. Per the germline V gene, CDR1 is SGHTA and CDR2 is FQGNSA. The length of the CDR3 is 12 residues. Sequences were derived from cultured CD8+ T cells from PBMCs, sampled from culture after CMV antigen stimulation. This rearrangement joins TRBV7-2 to TRBJ1-1, with a tentative D call TRBD1 (6 bases). The origin of this receptor is a human donor in good health (CMV status not recorded). Some clones in this sample may be carry-over from other donors' samples. The CDR3 loop is CPSSGREGDAFF. In DNA, the CDR3 is TGTCCCAGCAGCGGCCGCGAGGGGGACGCTTTCTTT.